What follows describes a single T cell receptor beta chain. Its antigen is unidentified. This sample was included in a study of T cells in Graves' hyperthyroidism and ophthalmopathy. As for the study in general: The authors collected peripheral blood at initial diagnosis, before any treatment. Study outcomes and limitations: Ophthalmopathy was separated from stable hyperthyroidism by a 13 V-J model.

RNA transcripts gave rise to amplified TCR beta CDR3 regions. HTBI primers drove first-round RT-PCR of the TCR CDR3. TCRdb analysed the multiplex PCR reads with MiXCR anew, one entry per CDR3 protein. Of around 700,000 distinct CDR3 sequences in the sample, 18% were seen once. The V gene lost 6 bases and the J gene lost 0 bases, with 15 bases spanning the gap. CDR1 DFQATT and CDR2 SNEGSKA come from the germline V gene (reference sequence). This CDR3 is built from 14 residues. The sequencing input was blood. V gene TRBV20-1 combines with J gene TRBJ2-7, with D unresolved. This sequence originates from a woman in her forties or fifties with Graves' hyperthyroidism that later progressed to Graves' ophthalmopathy. In DNA, the CDR3 is TGCAGTGCCACCCCCCGTGGCAGCTCCTACGAGCAGTACTTC. Protein product: CSATPRGSSYEQYF.